These 32 T cell receptor beta chains were sequenced from one sample in a study of T cell responses to AZD1222 COVID-19 vaccine. The repertoire was sequenced with immunoSEQ multiplex PCR; TCRdb's copy has only in-frame clones and lacks some. Of under 140,000 clones listed, 70% to 90% are singletons. The source was peripheral blood, collected 28 days after the second AZD1222 dose. Every receptor here comes from an adult who received the AZD1222 COVID-19 vaccine.

The chain carries TRBV28 and TRBJ2-7, with 7 bases matching TRBD1. This CDR3 has 14 residues. The germline V gene encodes CDR1 MDHEN and CDR2 SYDVKM. V was pared by 5 bases and J by 0 bases, with 4 bases of the junction left unmatched. Here the CDR3 reads CASSPGTVSYEQYF. In DNA, the CDR3 is TGTGCCAGCAGTCCCGGGACAGTCTCCTACGAGCAGTACTTC.

The rearrangement uses TRBV3-1 (or the pseudogene TRBV3-2) and TRBJ1-6; weak D call: TRBD1 (5 bases). Germline values: CDR1 LGHDT, CDR2 YNNKEL (reference sequence). The V end lost 0 bases, the J end lost 4 bases, and 16 bases lay between the germline ends. This CDR3 is built from 18 residues. This chain's CDR3 is CASSQEGVGQRYNSPLHF. The CDR3 DNA reads as TGTGCCAGCAGCCAAGAGGGGGTAGGGCAGAGATATAATTCACCCCTCCACTTT.

Many counts were recorded for this clone. The chain recombines TRBV6-2 or TRBV6-3 with TRBJ2-3; 7 bases are a match to TRBD2. Per germline, CDR1 MNHEY and CDR2 SVGEGT. Losses at the gene ends were 1 base for V and 6 bases for J; bases not matched to a gene: 13. This CDR3 is built from 17 residues. DNA for the CDR3: TGTGCCAGCAGTTACTTGAGTGGCAGCGGGATCCTTGATACGCAGTATTTT. Protein product: CASSYLSGSGILDTQYF.

The chain uses TRBV27 and TRBJ2-1, with 10 bases matching TRBD2. V was clipped by 6 bases and J by 2 bases; unmatched bases: 4. Germline CDR1 MNHEY, CDR2 SMNVEV (reference sequence). This CDR3 comprises 15 residues. The CDR3 DNA reads TGTGCCAGCAGCCGAGCGGGAGGGGCCTACAATGAGCAGTTCTTC. Protein: CASSRAGGAYNEQFF.

The chain joins TRBV18 to TRBJ1-3; the D is unclear. Germline V gives CDR1 KGHSH, CDR2 LQKENI. The CDR3 length is 14 residues. V lost 3 bases, J lost 3 bases, and 9 bases lay in between. CDR3 DNA: TGTGCCAGCTCACCGTCTGCCGGTGGAAACACCATATATTTT. Protein product: CASSPSAGGNTIYF.

The V call is TRBV29-1, the J call TRBJ2-5; 8 bases align to TRBD1. The length of the CDR3 is 14 residues. Trimming took 7 bases from V and 1 from J; bases not matched to a gene: 8. CDR1 is SQVTM, CDR2 ANQGSEA, per germline. The CDR3 region is CSDRGQAGQETQYF. The CDR3 DNA follows: TGCAGCGATCGGGGACAGGCAGGCCAAGAGACCCAGTACTTC.

The J gene is TRBJ2-3, the V gene TRBV19; 7 positions agree with TRBD2. The germline V gene encodes CDR1 LNHDA and CDR2 SQIVND (reference sequence). The ends lost 8 bases at V and 1 base at J; junction bases unmatched: 9. This CDR3 has 15 amino acids. The CDR3 reads CASCPGGGGTDTQYF. The DNA for the CDR3 is TGTGCCAGTTGTCCGGGGGGTGGGGGCACAGATACGCAGTATTTT.

This clone was counted a single time. V and J are TRBV7-9 and TRBJ1-1, with no clear D. Germline V gives CDR1 SEHNR, CDR2 FQNEAQ (reference sequence). V dropped 3 bases and J dropped 0 bases, with 5 bases sitting between them. The CDR3 runs 13 residues. The CDR3 loop is CASSFSLNTEAFF. The DNA of the CDR3 is TGTGCCAGCAGCTTTAGCTTGAACACTGAAGCTTTCTTT.

Here the CDR3 reads CASSHDLGGYTF. Written as DNA, the CDR3 is TGTGCCAGTAGTCATGACCTGGGCGGCTACACCTTC. The chain combines TRBV19 with TRBJ1-2; no clear D. The germline V gene has CDR1 LNHDA and CDR2 SQIVND (reference sequence). V shed 5 bases and J shed 8 bases, with 12 bases lying between them. The CDR3 runs 12 residues.

This clone was observed many times. The chain couples TRBV29-1 to TRBJ1-1, with a weak D call TRBD1 (5 bases). V was pared by 6 bases and J by 3 bases, with 17 bases between. The germline CDR1 and CDR2 sequences are SQVTM and ANQGSEA. The CDR3 covers 14 residues. DNA of the CDR3: TGCAGCGTAGCTGGTCTGAGGGGCCACACTGAAGCTTTCTTT. Protein product: CSVAGLRGHTEAFF.

CDR3 region: CASSRDSAYNEQFF. The CDR3 bases are TGTGCCAGCAGCCGGGACAGTGCCTACAATGAGCAGTTCTTC. The V call is TRBV7-9, the J call TRBJ2-1; TRBD1 agrees at 7 bases. Germline lookup yields CDR1 SEHNR and CDR2 FQNEAQ (reference sequence). The CDR3 spans 14 residues. V trimming: 5 bases; J trimming: 2 bases; junction bases outside the gene matches: 3.

The chain has TRBV6-2 or TRBV6-3 and TRBJ1-5, with D hard to call. This CDR3 is built from 16 residues. The V gene's germline CDR1 is MNHEY and CDR2 SVGEGT. Trimming took 2 bases from V and 2 from J, leaving 13 bases between them. CDR3 residues: CASSYVWGVGNQPQHF. The DNA for the CDR3 is TGTGCCAGCAGTTACGTCTGGGGAGTGGGCAATCAGCCCCAGCATTTT.

The rearrangement uses TRBV5-1 and TRBJ2-1; D ambiguous. The CDR3 sequence is 14 residues long. V lost 1 base to trimming and J lost 7 bases, with 12 bases between them. Germline V lookup: CDR1 SGHRS, CDR2 YFSETQ. The CDR3 DNA sequence: TGCGCCAGCAGCTTGCCGTCCACGGAGAATGAGCAGTTCTTC. Amino acid sequence: CASSLPSTENEQFF.

The rearrangement uses TRBV28 and TRBJ2-1; 11 bases map to TRBD2. Germline V CDR1 and CDR2: MDHEN, SYDVKM. The CDR3 has 17 amino acids. V was pared by 1 base and J by 0 bases, with 2 bases of the junction left unmatched. In DNA, the CDR3 is TGTGCCAGCAGTTTATCGGGGACTAGCGGCTCCTACAATGAGCAGTTCTTC. Translating it yields CASSLSGTSGSYNEQFF.

This clone was recorded once. The chain carries TRBV6-5 and TRBJ1-1; D not resolved. The CDR3 consists of 15 residues. CDR1 MNHEY and CDR2 SVGAGI come from the germline V gene. Trimming removed 0 bases at V and 1 base at J, with 9 bases between. CDR3 nucleotide sequence: TGTGCCAGCAGTTACTCCCGGACGGAGAACACTGAAGCTTTCTTT. It specifies CASSYSRTENTEAFF.

The J gene is TRBJ1-2, the V gene TRBV7-8; 7 nucleotides align to TRBD1. Trimming took 2 bases from V and 4 from J; bases not matched to a gene: 7. From germline, CDR1 is SGHVS and CDR2 FQNEAQ. The CDR3 sequence is 15 residues long. The DNA for the CDR3 is TGTGCCAGCAGCTTACAGGACAGGCCCTCCTATGGCTACACCTTC. It is translated as CASSLQDRPSYGYTF.

V and J are TRBV19 and TRBJ2-5; 8 nucleotides agree with TRBD1. From germline, CDR1 is LNHDA and CDR2 SQIVND (reference sequence). This CDR3 has 16 amino acids. V dropped 3 bases and J dropped 2; count of bases not matched to a gene: 8. CDR3 sequence (DNA): TGTGCCAGTAGTATGGGACAGGCAAGTAGACAAGAGACCCAGTACTTC. Translation gives CASSMGQASRQETQYF.

The J gene is TRBJ1-5, the V gene TRBV19, with D possibly matching TRBD1 (5 bases). Germline CDR1 is LNHDA and CDR2 is SQIVND (reference sequence). Trimming left V 6 bases short and J 2 bases short, with 5 bases between. The CDR3 has 12 amino acids. As DNA, the CDR3 is TGTGCCAGTAGACAGGGCAATCAGCCCCAGCATTTT. Encoded protein: CASRQGNQPQHF.

This rearrangement joins TRBV6-5 to TRBJ2-2, with no clear D. CDR3 length: 12 amino acids. V shed 6 bases and J shed 7 bases, with 9 bases lying between them. The germline V gene encodes CDR1 MNHEY and CDR2 SVGAGI. The CDR3, as DNA: TGTGCCAGCAGAAAACCAGGCGGGGAGCTGTTTTTT. This sequence encodes CASRKPGGELFF.

The genes are TRBV27 and TRBJ2-2, with 9 bases identical to TRBD1. V shed 1 base, J shed 4 bases, and the junction held 4 bases outside the gene matches. The germline V gene has CDR1 MNHEY and CDR2 SMNVEV (reference sequence). This CDR3 contains 16 residues. CDR3 loop: CASSLYRGRSTGELFF. The DNA of the CDR3 is TGTGCCAGCAGTTTATACAGGGGGCGAAGCACCGGGGAGCTGTTTTTT.

CDR3 nucleotides: TGTGCCAGCAGCCAGGGACTAGCGGGTTTGGAGCAGTACTTC. It specifies CASSQGLAGLEQYF. The V gene is TRBV6-1, the J gene TRBJ2-7; 12 bases align to TRBD2. This CDR3 comprises 14 residues. V shed 6 bases, J shed 7 bases, and the junction held 7 bases outside the gene matches. Germline V gives CDR1 MNHNS, CDR2 SASEGT.

V is TRBV11-3 and J is TRBJ2-1; D remains unclear. Germline V gives CDR1 SGHNT, CDR2 YENEEA. This CDR3 has 13 residues. Trimming stripped 5 bases from V and 9 bases from J, with 14 bases between. The CDR3 sequence: CASSPLGYVEQFF. The DNA of the CDR3 is TGTGCCAGCAGCCCCCTCGGATATGTTGAGCAGTTCTTC.

The gene calls are TRBV27 and TRBJ2-5; 7 bases align to TRBD1. CDR1 is MNHEY and CDR2 is SMNVEV in the germline V gene (reference sequence). The length of the CDR3 is 15 residues. Germline trimming cut 1 base from V and 0 bases from J; bases unmatched to any gene: 2. CDR3 sequence (DNA): TGTGCCAGCAGTTTATGGGGACAGCACCAAGAGACCCAGTACTTC. Its translation: CASSLWGQHQETQYF.

The chain has TRBV11-3 and TRBJ2-2; TRBD1 aligns across 10 bases. In germline, CDR1 is SGHNT, CDR2 YENEEA. V lost 7 bases, J lost 4 bases, and 12 bases stayed unmatched. This CDR3 contains 17 residues. Here the CDR3 DNA reads TGTGCCAGCATCCTGGAGGGGACAGGGGCATCCACCGGGGAGCTGTTTTTT. It translates to CASILEGTGASTGELFF. Full variable domain (missing parts from reference TRBV11-3 and TRBJ2-2): EAGVVQSPRYKIIEKKQPVAFWCNPISGHNTLYWYLQNLGQGPELLIRYENEEAVDDSQLPKDRFSAERLKGVDSTLKIQPAELGDSAVYLCASILEGTGASTGELFFGEGSRLTVL.

The V gene is TRBV2, the J gene TRBJ1-1, with no clear D. V lost 7 bases and J lost 0, with 15 bases in between. The CDR3 runs to 15 residues. Germline V CDR1 and CDR2: SNHLY, FYNNEI. For the CDR3, the DNA is TGTGCCAGCACTGGCGGAAGGCGGATGAACACTGAAGCTTTCTTT. Residues: CASTGGRRMNTEAFF.

This rearrangement joins TRBV12-3 or TRBV12-4 to TRBJ1-1; a weak D match, TRBD1 (5 bases). This CDR3 is built from 13 residues. V was trimmed by 5 bases and J by 1 base, leaving 8 bases between them. For the CDR3, the DNA is TGTGCCAGCAGTCCCCAGGGGAACACTGAAGCTTTCTTT. As protein: CASSPQGNTEAFF.

The chain is built from TRBV11-2 and TRBJ1-2; D not resolved. Trimming took off 0 bases at V and 5 bases at J, with 10 bases between the two ends. The germline gives CDR1 SGHAT, CDR2 FQNNGV. The CDR3 covers 14 residues. The CDR3 protein is CASSLEETNYGYTF. The CDR3 DNA follows: TGTGCCAGCAGCTTAGAAGAGACCAATTATGGCTACACCTTC.

The chain has TRBV6-1 and TRBJ2-7; weak D call: TRBD2 (6 bases). Germline loops: CDR1 MNHNS, CDR2 SASEGT. There are 15 residues in the CDR3. V was trimmed by 3 bases and J by 2 bases, leaving 14 bases between them. CDR3 sequence (DNA): TGTGCCAGCAGTGAGCCGGGACTGGGTACCTACGAGCAGTACTTC. Translated: CASSEPGLGTYEQYF.

The V call is TRBV2, the J call TRBJ2-1, with 10 bases aligning to TRBD1. The CDR3 totals 15 residues. V dropped 4 bases and J dropped 7; count of bases not matched to a gene: 7. CDR1 is SNHLY, CDR2 FYNNEI, per germline. The CDR3 DNA reads TGTGCCAGCAGTGGGGACAGGGGAATTAGGAATGAGCAGTTCTTC. This encodes CASSGDRGIRNEQFF.

The chain is built from TRBV19 and TRBJ2-7, with TRBD1 matching over 11 bases. V lost 2 bases to trimming and J lost 7 bases; unmatched junction nucleotides: 7. The CDR3 contains 15 residues. The germline CDR1 and CDR2 sequences are LNHDA and SQIVND (reference sequence). DNA for the CDR3: TGTGCCAGTAGTATACCTGGACAGGGGGCGCGGGAGCAGTACTTC. It specifies CASSIPGQGAREQYF.

This clone was observed a few times. A read error may account for a junction end that differs from germline. V usage is TRBV18 and J usage is TRBJ2-1, with 7 bases that match TRBD2. The CDR3 loop spans 17 amino acids. Germline loops: CDR1 KGHSH, CDR2 LQKENI. The CDR3 sequence is CASSPPSRGSGYSEQFF. In nucleotides, the CDR3 is TGTGCCAGCTCACCACCGAGCCGCGGGAGTGGTTACAGTGAGCAGTTCTTC.

The CDR3 is CASSLGYKPYEQYF. CDR3 coding DNA: TGTGCCAGCAGCTTAGGTTACAAACCCTACGAGCAGTACTTC. V usage is TRBV11-3 and J usage is TRBJ2-7, with D uncertain. Deletions cut 1 base from V and 2 bases from J, with 9 bases between. This CDR3 has 14 residues. CDR1 and CDR2 from the germline V gene are SGHNT and YENEEA. Combining the CDR3 with reference TRBV11-3 and TRBJ2-7 gives the whole variable domain EAGVVQSPRYKIIEKKQPVAFWCNPISGHNTLYWYLQNLGQGPELLIRYENEEAVDDSQLPKDRFSAERLKGVDSTLKIQPAELGDSAVYLCASSLGYKPYEQYFGPGTRLTVT.